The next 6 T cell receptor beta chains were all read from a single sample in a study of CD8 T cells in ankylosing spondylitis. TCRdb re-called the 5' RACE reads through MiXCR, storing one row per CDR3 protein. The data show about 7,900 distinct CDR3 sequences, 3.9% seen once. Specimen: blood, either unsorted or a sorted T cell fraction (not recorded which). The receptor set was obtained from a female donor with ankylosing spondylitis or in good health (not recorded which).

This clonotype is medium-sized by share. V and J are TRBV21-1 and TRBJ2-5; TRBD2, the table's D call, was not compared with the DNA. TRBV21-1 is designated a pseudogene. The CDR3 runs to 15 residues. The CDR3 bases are TGTGCCACCTTAGCGGGGGGGATACCCCCAGAGACCCAGTACTTC. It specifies CATLAGGIPPETQYF.

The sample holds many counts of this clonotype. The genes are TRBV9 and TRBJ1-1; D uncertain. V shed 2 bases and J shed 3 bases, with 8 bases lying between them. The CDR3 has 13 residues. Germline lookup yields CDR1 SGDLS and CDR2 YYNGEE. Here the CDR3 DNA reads TGTGCCAGCAGCGTTTATGAGGACACTGAAGCTTTCTTT. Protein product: CASSVYEDTEAFF.

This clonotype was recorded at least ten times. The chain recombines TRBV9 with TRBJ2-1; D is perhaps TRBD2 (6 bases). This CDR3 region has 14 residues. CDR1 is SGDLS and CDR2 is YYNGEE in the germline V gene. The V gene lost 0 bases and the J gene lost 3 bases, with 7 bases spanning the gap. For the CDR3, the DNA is TGTGCCAGCAGCGTAGGCGGGGACTACAATGAGCAGTTCTTC. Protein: CASSVGGDYNEQFF.

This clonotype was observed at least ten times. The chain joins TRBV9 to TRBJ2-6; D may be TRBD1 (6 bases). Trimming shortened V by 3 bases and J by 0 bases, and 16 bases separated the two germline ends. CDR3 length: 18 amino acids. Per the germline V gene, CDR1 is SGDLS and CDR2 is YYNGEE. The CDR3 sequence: CASSAPGTTYSGANVLTF. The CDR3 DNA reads TGTGCCAGCAGCGCGCCCGGGACAACTTACTCTGGGGCCAACGTCCTGACTTTC.

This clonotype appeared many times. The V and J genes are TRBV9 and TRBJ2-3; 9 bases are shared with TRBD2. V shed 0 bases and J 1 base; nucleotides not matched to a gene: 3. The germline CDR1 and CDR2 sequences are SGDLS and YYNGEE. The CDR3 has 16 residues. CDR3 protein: CASSVVSGGGTDTQYF. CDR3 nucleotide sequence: TGTGCCAGCAGCGTAGTTAGCGGGGGAGGCACAGATACGCAGTATTTT.

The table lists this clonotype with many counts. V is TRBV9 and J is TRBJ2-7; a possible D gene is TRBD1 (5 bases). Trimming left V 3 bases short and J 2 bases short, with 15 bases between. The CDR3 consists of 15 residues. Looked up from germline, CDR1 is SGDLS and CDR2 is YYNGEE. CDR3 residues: CASSAHLEGAYEQYF. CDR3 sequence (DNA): TGTGCCAGCAGCGCCCATTTAGAAGGGGCCTACGAGCAGTACTTC. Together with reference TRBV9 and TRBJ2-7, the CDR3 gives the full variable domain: DSGVTQTPKHLITATGQRVTLRCSPRSGDLSVYWYQQSLDQGLQFLIQYYNGEERAKGNILERFSAQQFPDLHSELNLSSLELGDSALYFCASSAHLEGAYEQYFGPGTRLTVT.